These 22 T cell receptor beta chains were sequenced from one sample in a study of T cell clonality in common variable immunodeficiency. Using immunoSEQ multiplex PCR, the repertoire was profiled, and TCRdb retains in-frame clones only, with some absent. The sample was found to contain about 43,000 clones, and every one recurs. What was sequenced was peripheral blood mononuclear cells. Receptor source: a person between 18 and 69 years old in good health.

This clone was seen repeatedly, ten times or more. The read gets to within 3 residues of the CDR3 end, and the germline J gene fills in the rest. The chain couples TRBV2 to TRBJ2-2, with D tentatively TRBD1 (5 bases). Germline CDR1 reads SNHLY; CDR2 reads FYNNEI. Trimming cost V 8 bases and J 2 bases, with 9 bases left between them. The CDR3 contains 13 residues. This CDR3 is CASAQGNTGELFF. CDR3 bases read: TGTGCCAGCGCCCAGGGAAACACCGGGGAG.

There are many counts of this clone. The sequenced fragment ends 3 residues before the CDR3 boundary, so the rest is inferred from the germline J gene. The chain has TRBV6-1 and TRBJ1-2; D not certain. Trimming took off 3 bases at V and 2 bases at J, with 7 bases between the two ends. CDR1 and CDR2 from the germline V gene are MNHNS and SASEGT. This CDR3 spans 13 amino acids. The part of the CDR3 DNA that was read is TGTGCCAGCAGTGACTACGTAAACTATGGC. Translating gives CASSDYVNYG. The entire CDR3 sequence reads CASSDYVNYGYTF.

This clone was counted ten times or more. The observed sequence ends 3 residues before the CDR3 terminus, with the missing tail filled in from the germline J gene. This chain links TRBV19 with TRBJ1-3; D unresolved. The CDR3 length is 14 residues. CDR1 and CDR2 from the germline V gene are LNHDA and SQIVND (reference sequence). V lost 5 bases and J 3 bases, leaving 11 bases between the germline ends. The CDR3: CASSSGGLGNTIYF. CDR3 DNA, as far as it was read: TGTGCCAGTAGTTCCGGAGGACTTGGAAACACC.

This clone was counted many times. The read stops 3 residues short of the end of the CDR3; the missing end is completed from the germline J gene. This rearrangement joins TRBV5-4 to TRBJ2-7, with D tentatively TRBD1 (5 bases). V was cut by 6 bases and J by 6 bases, with 16 bases left in between. CDR1 and CDR2 from the germline V gene are SGHNT and YYREEE (reference sequence). The CDR3 is made up of 13 amino acids. The CDR3 bases that were read are TGTGCCAGCAACGTGCAGGGTGTCTCCGAG. This codes for CASNVQGVSE. The whole CDR3 sequence is CASNVQGVSEQYF.

This clone was seen ten or more times. The read is 3 residues too short to cover the CDR3 end, so that end is filled in from the germline J gene. The J gene is TRBJ1-4, the V gene TRBV24-1, with 7 bases fitting TRBD1. From germline, CDR1 is KGHDR and CDR2 SFDVKD. This CDR3 comprises 14 residues. J lost 4 bases, V lost 4 bases, and 2 bases had no gene match. The CDR3 reads CATSDAGGNEKLFF. The CDR3 DNA, read in part, is TGTGCCACCAGTGACGCAGGGGGTAATGAAAAA.

This clone was recorded many times. The read ends 3 residues early relative to the CDR3; the germline J gene fills the gap. V usage is TRBV7-6 and J usage is TRBJ2-1; possible D gene TRBD2, 6 bases. The germline V gene has CDR1 SGHVS and CDR2 FNYEAQ. Trimming stripped 5 bases from V and 4 bases from J, with 18 bases between. The length of the CDR3 is 16 residues. The DNA read from the CDR3 is TGTGCCAGCAGCGCCACTGGAGGGGTAGGGTACAATGAG. Translation gives CASSATGGVGYNE. The CDR3 as a whole reads CASSATGGVGYNEQFF.

This clone was recorded many times. The read ends 3 residues shy of where the CDR3 ends; the end is completed using the germline J gene. The chain combines TRBV7-9 with TRBJ1-2; TRBD1 agrees at 10 bases. Losses at the gene ends were 10 bases for V and 4 bases for J; bases not matched to a gene: 3. CDR1 and CDR2 from the germline V gene are SEHNR and FQNEAQ (reference sequence). There are 12 residues in the CDR3. The sequenced CDR3 bases are TGTGCCAACCGGACAGGGGGCTATGGC. It yields the protein CANRTGGYG. The CDR3, in full, reads CANRTGGYGYTF.

This clone was counted many times. The sequence runs out 3 residues before the end of the CDR3; the remainder is reconstructed from the germline J gene. The chain recombines TRBV20-1 with TRBJ2-3; 10 bases match TRBD2. V shed 3 bases and J 5 bases; nucleotides not matched to a gene: 8. The CDR3 has 15 residues. Germline V gives CDR1 DFQATT, CDR2 SNEGSKA (reference sequence). CDR3 DNA (partial): TGCAGTGCTAGCGGGGCTAGCGGGAGCGAAGATACG. It is translated as CSASGASGSEDT. The entire CDR3 protein is CSASGASGSEDTQYF.

In its sample, this clone was seen many times. The read is 3 residues too short to cover the CDR3 end, so that end is filled in from the germline J gene. The V call is TRBV19, the J call TRBJ1-5; tentative D call: TRBD1 (5 bases). Germline CDR1 and CDR2: LNHDA and SQIVND (reference sequence). The CDR3 consists of 15 residues. Trimming removed 5 bases at V and 4 bases at J, with 15 bases between. The covered CDR3 bases are TGTGCCAGTAGTGTCCGGGACTCCGAGAATCAGCCC. Amino acid sequence: CASSVRDSENQP. The full-length CDR3 reads as CASSVRDSENQPQHF.

Many counts were recorded for this clone. The missing CDR3 end, 3 residues past where the read stops, is filled in from the germline J gene. V is TRBV19 and J is TRBJ2-3; TRBD2 matches 14 bases. CDR3 length: 19 residues. The germline V gene encodes CDR1 LNHDA and CDR2 SQIVND (reference sequence). Germline trimming cut 5 bases from V and 8 bases from J; bases unmatched to any gene: 18. The CDR3 sequence is CASSFFSPTSGGEGGTQYF. The sequenced part of the CDR3 DNA is TGTGCCAGTAGTTTCTTCTCCCCGACTAGCGGGGGGGAGGGGGGTACG.

This clone came up many times. Coverage ceases 3 residues before the CDR3 finishes, and the germline J gene fills in the end. J is TRBJ2-2 and V is TRBV9; TRBD2 agrees at 7 bases. The CDR3 extends over 16 amino acids. The trim removed 2 bases at V and 1 base at J, leaving 5 bases unmatched. CDR1 and CDR2 (germline): SGDLS, YYNGEE. The DNA read from the CDR3 is TGTGCCAGCAGCGTGAATCTAGCGGTGAACACCGGGGAG. This gives the protein CASSVNLAVNTGE. In full, the CDR3 reads CASSVNLAVNTGELFF.

Ten or more counts support this clone. The read finishes 3 residues shy of the CDR3 end, and the germline J gene is used to complete it. The chain combines TRBV30 with TRBJ2-7, with TRBD2 identical over 10 bases. The CDR3 sequence is 15 residues long. Trimming at V came to 0 bases and at J to 5 bases, leaving 7 bases not matched to a gene. Germline CDR1 and CDR2: GTSNPN and SVGIG (reference sequence). The sequenced part of the CDR3 DNA is TGTGCCTGGAGTGTAGCCCTAGCGGGAGTTAACGAG. Its translation: CAWSVALAGVNE. The CDR3 as a whole reads CAWSVALAGVNEQYF.

This clone came up many times. The DNA read from the CDR3 is TGTGCCAGTAACTCACAGGGGTGGAATCAGCCC. Translation: CASNSQGWNQP. The full CDR3 protein is CASNSQGWNQPQHF. The rearrangement links TRBV19 to TRBJ1-5, with 7 bases aligning to TRBD1. Sequencing ends 3 residues short of the CDR3 end; the germline J gene provides the rest. J gave up 4 bases and V 7 bases, and 7 bases lay outside the gene matches. In germline, CDR1 is LNHDA, CDR2 SQIVND (reference sequence). The CDR3 covers 14 residues.

This clone was picked up many times. The sequenced fragment ends 3 residues before the CDR3 boundary, so the rest is inferred from the germline J gene. V is TRBV2 and J is TRBJ2-3; either TRBD1 or TRBD2 may supply D (5 bases each). This CDR3 contains 14 residues. Germline assignment: CDR1 SNHLY and CDR2 FYNNEI. V lost 7 bases, J lost 6 bases, and 17 bases lay in between. The part of the CDR3 DNA that was read is TGTGCCAGCAATCCTGCAGGGAGTCGGGATACG. Its translation: CASNPAGSRDT. The whole CDR3 reads CASNPAGSRDTQYF. The full variable domain, its missing parts supplied by reference TRBV2 and TRBJ2-3, is EPEVTQTPSHQVTQMGQEVILRCVPISNHLYFYWYRQILGQKVEFLVSFYNNEISEKSEIFDDQFSVERPDGSNFTLKIRSTKLEDSAMYFCASNPAGSRDTQYFGPGTRLTVL.

The sample holds many counts of this clone. The CDR3 end is not reached by the read, which stops 3 residues before it; the germline J gene fills it in. The gene calls are TRBV5-6 and TRBJ2-2; 11 positions agree with TRBD2. Germline V CDR1 and CDR2: SGHDT, YYEEEE. The CDR3 contains 15 residues. V trimming: 7 bases; J trimming: 6 bases; junction bases outside the gene matches: 8. The CDR3 here is CASLSLAGVPGELFF. The CDR3 bases that were read are TGTGCCAGCCTCTCACTAGCGGGAGTCCCCGGGGAG.

This clone was recorded at least ten times. The read comes to an end 3 residues before the CDR3 does, leaving the germline J gene to fill in the end. The chain couples TRBV20-1 to TRBJ1-1, with a weak D call TRBD1 (5 bases). V dropped 2 bases and J dropped 4 bases, with 17 bases sitting between them. CDR1 DFQATT and CDR2 SNEGSKA come from the germline V gene (reference sequence). This CDR3 has 15 residues. Incomplete CDR3 DNA: TGCAGTGCTAGACAAAAACAGGAATGGGCCACTGAA. It is translated as CSARQKQEWATE. The CDR3 reads in full as CSARQKQEWATEAFF.

This clone has a handful of counts. Given a much more abundant clone one base away, this may be a read error. The sequence runs out 3 residues before the end of the CDR3; the remainder is reconstructed from the germline J gene. The chain employs TRBV13 and TRBJ2-6, with TRBD1 as a possible D gene (6 bases). This CDR3 region has 16 residues. Germline values: CDR1 PRHDT, CDR2 FYEKMQ (reference sequence). The CDR3 loop is CASTQGFSSGVNVLTF. CDR3 bases read: TGTGCCAGCACCCAGGGGTTCAGCTCTGGGGTCAACGTC.

This clone was picked up many times. From the germline J gene comes the end of the CDR3, since the read stops 3 residues before it. The J gene is TRBJ1-4, the V gene TRBV6-1, with a tentative D call TRBD1 (5 bases). The CDR3 contains 15 residues. The V end lost 1 base, the J end lost 8 bases, and 14 bases lay between the germline ends. Germline CDR1 MNHNS, CDR2 SASEGT. This CDR3 reads CASSEVGQGTEKLFF. CDR3 DNA (partial): TGTGCCAGCAGTGAAGTTGGGCAGGGTACGGAAAAA.

This clone was seen a handful of times. The read comes to an end 3 residues before the CDR3 does, leaving the germline J gene to fill in the end. The chain recombines TRBV30 with TRBJ1-2; 12 positions match TRBD1. The V gene's germline CDR1 is GTSNPN and CDR2 SVGIG (reference sequence). The CDR3 runs to 13 residues. The CDR3 loop reads CAWAGTGGYDYTF. The sequenced part of the CDR3 DNA is TGTGCCTGGGCCGGGACAGGGGGCTACGAC.

This clone occurred many times. The sequence runs out 3 residues before the end of the CDR3; the remainder is reconstructed from the germline J gene. J is TRBJ1-2 and V is TRBV20-1, with D perhaps TRBD1 (5 bases). This CDR3 has 14 residues. Looked up from germline, CDR1 is DFQATT and CDR2 is SNEGSKA (reference sequence). V lost 3 bases and J lost 0, with 11 bases in between. The CDR3 protein is CSASRQLANYGYTF. The DNA read from the CDR3 is TGCAGTGCTAGCAGACAGTTAGCTAACTATGGC.

This clone was seen many times. The read terminates 3 residues before the CDR3 end, so the remaining end is supplied by the germline J gene. This sequence joins TRBV19 and TRBJ1-2; 7 bases align to TRBD1. In germline, CDR1 is LNHDA, CDR2 SQIVND (reference sequence). This CDR3 region has 15 residues. V was pared by 5 bases and J by 2 bases, with 8 bases of the junction left unmatched. The sequenced part of the CDR3 DNA is TGTGCCAGTAGTTCCGGGACAGAAGGAAACTATGGC. This translates into CASSSGTEGNYG. The whole CDR3 sequence reads CASSSGTEGNYGYTF. The entire variable domain, with the rest obtained from reference TRBV19 and TRBJ1-2, is as follows: DGGITQSPKYLFRKEGQNVTLSCEQNLNHDAMYWYRQDPGQGLRLIYYSQIVNDFQKGDIAEGYSVSREKKESFPLTVTSAQKNPTAFYLCASSSGTEGNYGYTFGSGTRLTVV.

The sample holds many counts of this clone. Read data end 3 residues before the CDR3 end; the end is taken from the germline J gene. The chain joins TRBV7-9 to TRBJ1-4; 8 bases are shared with TRBD1. The CDR3 is made up of 14 amino acids. Germline CDR1 reads SEHNR; CDR2 reads FQNEAQ (reference sequence). V shed 7 bases, J shed 5 bases, and the junction held 6 bases outside the gene matches. The CDR3 spells CASKPGTGNEKLFF. CDR3 DNA, as far as it was read: TGTGCCAGCAAACCCGGGACAGGCAATGAAAAA.